This T cell receptor (beta chain) was identified in a study of cytomegalovirus exposure and HLA in healthy donors. General observations from the study: 16,951 TCR beta sequences were associated with HLA alleles at 0.05 false discovery rate in a later analysis.

On this clone: What it binds is not known.

The CDR3 length is 11 residues. Deletions cut 11 bases from V and 4 bases from J, with 11 bases between. Germline V gene data show CDR1 as ENHRY and CDR2 as SYGVKD. The PCR ran on 60 Vbeta and 13 Jbeta primers. Sequencing used immunoSEQ multiplex PCR; TCRdb keeps in-frame clones, though not all of them. The sample holds about 60,000 clones, about 71% seen once. The source is an older woman in good health and CMV-seropositive. The V and J genes are TRBV10-3 and TRBJ1-2; possibly TRBD1 for D (5 bases). The sequencing sample was made of PBMCs. CDR3 nucleotides: TGTGCCGCCCAGGGTGCCTATGGCTACACCTTC. Residues: CAAQGAYGYTF.